The T cell receptor (beta chain) described here comes from a study of cytotoxic CD8 clonotypes in ibrutinib-treated CLL. Study-level results: Clonality went up at the time of ibrutinib response, stayed stable in sustained remission, and later dropped back toward its baseline level at progression. In sustained-remission versus progressing patients, sampling times differed. In comparison with age-matched healthy donors, baseline clonality was higher and tracked circulating CD8+ T-cell counts.

As to this clone: Antigen specificity is unknown.

Trimming cost V 4 bases and J 6 bases, with 10 bases left between them. The CDR3 extends over 13 amino acids. Germline V gene data show CDR1 as SGHDT and CDR2 as YYEEEE. The data were produced by immunoSEQ multiplex PCR, yet TCRdb's version contains in-frame clones alone and is incomplete. The table shows 150,000 to 250,000 clones, with 72% occurring only once. The clonotype was recovered from a human donor with chronic lymphocytic leukemia. The sample was PBMCs, taken after 24 months of ibrutinib treatment. The chain is built from TRBV5-6 and TRBJ2-2; no reliable D call. The CDR3, as DNA: TGTGCCAGCAGCGTAAAGGGTCCCGGGGAGCTGTTTTTT. This translates into CASSVKGPGELFF.